The sequence of this T cell receptor (gamma chain) was determined in a study of γδ T cells in repeated Plasmodium falciparum infection. Study-level information: Samples were taken at baseline, before some infections, and 21 days after each.

The study, taken as a whole, reports: Malian children's Vdelta2-negative repertoires appeared more expanded and less diverse than Australians'.

As regards this clone: Its specificity is not known. A far more abundant clone sits one base away, making this likely a read error. The same CDR3 is also encoded by other DNA sequences in this sample.

TCRdb applied CATT to the multiplex PCR reads for clone calling. The data hold 25,000 to 35,000 gamma-chain clones, with approximately 1.5% observed a single time. Gammadelta T cells were flow-sorted from PBMC into Vgamma9/Vdelta2+ and Vdelta2-negative populations for bulk analysis. Germline V lookup: CDR1 EGSTGY, CDR2 YDSYTSSV. The CDR3 is 18 amino acids. The TCR sequence derives from a pool of human donors (malaria-infected and uninfected, not separated). The J gene went uncalled, whereas the V gene is TRGV4. Material: gamma-delta T cells from blood. CDR3 sequence: CATWGVGVDGVNYYKKLF. DNA of the CDR3: TGTGCCACCTGGGGAGTGGGGGTTGATGGAGTGAATTATTATAAGAAGCTCTTT.